The count of the clone carrying this TCR beta chain is one. The data belong to a study of blood T cell repertoires in COVID-19. The participants were between roughly 18 and 89 years old and came from some 25 US areas. Grouping used clinical history reported by participants in a survey and questionnaire. The V end lost 2 bases, the J end lost 8 bases, and 10 bases lay between the germline ends. Germline CDR1 is SEHNR and CDR2 is FQNEAQ (reference sequence). This CDR3 region has 14 residues. Clones were read by immunoSEQ multiplex PCR, and TCRdb kept only the in-frame ones, dropping some. The table shows around 200,000 clones, with roughly four fifths occurring only once.

The sequencing input was PBMCs or T cells enriched from blood (not recorded which). This receptor was obtained from a man between 35 and 55 years old who had recovered from COVID-19. J is TRBJ1-6 and V is TRBV7-9, with D possibly matching TRBD1 (5 bases). Here the CDR3 reads CASSLQGSHSPLHF. CDR3 coding DNA: TGTGCCAGCAGCTTACAGGGTTCGCATTCACCCCTCCACTTT.